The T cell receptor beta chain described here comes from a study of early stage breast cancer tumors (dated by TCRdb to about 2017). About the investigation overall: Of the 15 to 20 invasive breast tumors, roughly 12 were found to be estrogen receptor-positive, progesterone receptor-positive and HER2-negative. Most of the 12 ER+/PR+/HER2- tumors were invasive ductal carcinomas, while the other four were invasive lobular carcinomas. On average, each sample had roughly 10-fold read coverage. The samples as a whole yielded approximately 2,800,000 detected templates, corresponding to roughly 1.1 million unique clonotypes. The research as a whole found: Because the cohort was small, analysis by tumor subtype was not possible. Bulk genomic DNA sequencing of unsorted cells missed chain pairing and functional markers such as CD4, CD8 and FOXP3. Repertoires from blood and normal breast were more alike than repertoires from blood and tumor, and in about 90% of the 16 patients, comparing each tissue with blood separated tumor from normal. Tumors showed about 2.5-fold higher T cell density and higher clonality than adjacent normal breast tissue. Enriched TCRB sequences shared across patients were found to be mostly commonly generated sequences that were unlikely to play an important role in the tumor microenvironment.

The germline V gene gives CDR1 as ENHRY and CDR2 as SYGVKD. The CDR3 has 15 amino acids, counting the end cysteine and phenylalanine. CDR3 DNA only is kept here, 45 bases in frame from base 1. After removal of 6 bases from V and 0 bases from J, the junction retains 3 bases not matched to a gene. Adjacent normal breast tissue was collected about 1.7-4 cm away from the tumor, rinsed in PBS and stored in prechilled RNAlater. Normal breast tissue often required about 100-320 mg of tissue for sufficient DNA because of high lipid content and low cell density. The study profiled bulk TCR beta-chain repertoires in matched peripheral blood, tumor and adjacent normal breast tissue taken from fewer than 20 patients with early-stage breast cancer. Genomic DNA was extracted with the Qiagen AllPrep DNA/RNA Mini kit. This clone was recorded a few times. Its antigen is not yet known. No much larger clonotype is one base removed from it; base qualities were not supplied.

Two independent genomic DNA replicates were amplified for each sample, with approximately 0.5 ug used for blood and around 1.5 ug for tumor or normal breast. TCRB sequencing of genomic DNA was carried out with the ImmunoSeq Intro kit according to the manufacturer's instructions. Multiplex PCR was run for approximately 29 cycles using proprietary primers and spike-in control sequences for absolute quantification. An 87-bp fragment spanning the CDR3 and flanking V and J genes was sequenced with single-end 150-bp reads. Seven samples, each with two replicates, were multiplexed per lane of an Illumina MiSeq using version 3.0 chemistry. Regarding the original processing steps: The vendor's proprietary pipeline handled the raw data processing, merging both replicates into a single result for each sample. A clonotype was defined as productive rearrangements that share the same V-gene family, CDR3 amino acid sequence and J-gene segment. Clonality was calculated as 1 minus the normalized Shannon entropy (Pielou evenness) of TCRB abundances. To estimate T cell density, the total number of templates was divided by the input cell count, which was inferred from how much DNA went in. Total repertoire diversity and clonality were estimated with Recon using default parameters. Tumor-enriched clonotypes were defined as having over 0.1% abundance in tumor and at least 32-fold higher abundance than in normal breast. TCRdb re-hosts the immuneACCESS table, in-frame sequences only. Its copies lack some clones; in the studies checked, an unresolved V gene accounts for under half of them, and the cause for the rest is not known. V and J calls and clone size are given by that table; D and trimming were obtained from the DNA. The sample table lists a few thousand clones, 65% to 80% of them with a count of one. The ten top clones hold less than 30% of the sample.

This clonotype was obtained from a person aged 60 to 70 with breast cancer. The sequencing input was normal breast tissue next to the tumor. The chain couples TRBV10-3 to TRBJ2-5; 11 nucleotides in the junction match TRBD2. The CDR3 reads CAIRASGGYQETQYF. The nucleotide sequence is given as TGTGCCATCAGGGCTAGCGGGGGGTACCAAGAGACCCAGTACTTC.